These 5 T cell receptor beta chains share one sample of origin, sequenced in a study of CXCR3-negative and CXCR3-positive naive CD8 T cells. In preparing the TRB cDNA libraries, 5' RACE with UMI labels was used. TCRdb reanalyzed the 5' RACE reads and collapses them to one entry per CDR3 protein, without DNA. The sample's table shows roughly 89,000 distinct CDR3 sequences. Sequenced material: naive CXCR3- CD8+ T cells from blood. Subset of the sample: CD45RO-CCR7+CD27+CD95- naive CD8+ T cells lacking CXCR3 (TNR3-). The receptors were gathered from a human donor in good health. Some clones in this sample may be carry-over from other donors' samples.

The gene calls are TRBV15 and TRBJ2-5. The CDR3 sequence is 13 residues long. The germline V gene has CDR1 LNHNV and CDR2 YYDKDF (reference sequence). The CDR3 spells CATSRDLAETQYF.

This sequence joins TRBV20-1 and TRBJ1-2. The CDR3 is 14 amino acids. Germline V gene data show CDR1 as DFQATT and CDR2 as SNEGSKA (reference sequence). The CDR3 region is CSARDLENSYGYTF.

The chain is built from TRBV29-1 and TRBJ2-1; the TRBD1 assignment by TCRdb is unverifiable without DNA. Germline CDR1 SQVTM, CDR2 ANQGSEA. The CDR3 runs to 13 residues. Here the CDR3 reads CSVAGTGTHEQFF.

The rearrangement joins TRBV7-9 to TRBJ2-1; without DNA, the TCRdb call of TRBD1 cannot be checked. Per germline, CDR1 SEHNR and CDR2 FQNEAQ (reference sequence). The CDR3 runs to 18 residues. The CDR3 sequence is CASRCDRVGTTSMNEQFF.

This rearrangement joins TRBV25-1 to TRBJ2-1. Germline loops: CDR1 MGHDK, CDR2 SYGVNS. CDR3 length equals 14 residues. The CDR3 here is CASSEGDYYNEQFF.